These 25 T cell receptor beta chains originate from one sample sequenced in a study of T cell responses to AZD1222 COVID-19 vaccine. Libraries were prepared by immunoSEQ multiplex PCR; TCRdb keeps only in-frame clonotypes and omits some of them. The sample holds about 70,000 clones, about 88% seen once. Sequenced material: peripheral blood, taken 28 days after the second dose of the MenACWY control vaccine. These receptors came from an adult who received the MenACWY meningococcal vaccine as a control.

V is TRBV25-1 and J is TRBJ2-2; a possible D gene is TRBD1 (5 bases). The V gene lost 3 bases and the J gene lost 6 bases, with 14 bases spanning the gap. Germline CDR1 MGHDK, CDR2 SYGVNS. The CDR3 totals 15 residues. CDR3 protein: CASSDQAFRAGELFF. The CDR3 region has the DNA TGTGCCAGCAGTGATCAGGCCTTCAGGGCCGGGGAGCTGTTTTTT. Complete variable domain (other parts from reference TRBV25-1 and TRBJ2-2): EADIYQTPRYLVIGTGKKITLECSQTMGHDKMYWYQQDPGMELHLIHYSYGVNSTEKGDLSSESTVSRIRTEHFPLTLESARPSHTSQYLCASSDQAFRAGELFFGEGSRLTVL.

J is TRBJ1-5 and V is TRBV9; a possible D gene is TRBD1 (5 bases). The CDR3 length is 14 residues. The V and J ends lost 2 bases and 2 bases respectively, with 8 bases between them. CDR1 and CDR2 (germline): SGDLS, YYNGEE. CDR3 coding DNA: TGTGCCAGCAGCGTCGGGACGGGCAATCAGCCCCAGCATTTT. It yields the protein CASSVGTGNQPQHF.

V usage is TRBV28 and J usage is TRBJ1-3; D unresolved. Germline CDR1 MDHEN, CDR2 SYDVKM. This CDR3 comprises 15 residues. The germline V and J ends were trimmed by 5 bases and 1 base, with 12 bases remaining between them. The CDR3 region is CASSPPRLSGNTIYF. The CDR3 bases are TGTGCCAGCAGTCCGCCCAGATTATCTGGAAACACCATATATTTT. Full variable domain (remainder filled in from reference TRBV28 and TRBJ1-3): DVKVTQSSRYLVKRTGEKVFLECVQDMDHENMFWYRQDPGLGLRLIYFSYDVKMKEKGDIPEGYSVSREKKERFSLILESASTNQTSMYLCASSPPRLSGNTIYFGEGSWLTVV.

The chain couples TRBV12-3 or TRBV12-4 to TRBJ2-5, with D unresolved. CDR3 length equals 13 residues. Trimming left V 3 bases short and J 0 bases short, with 5 bases between. In DNA, the CDR3 is TGTGCCAGCAGTTTGGAGTACCAAGAGACCCAGTACTTC. Residues: CASSLEYQETQYF.

The chain links TRBV11-2 to TRBJ2-7; D unresolved. Per the germline V gene, CDR1 is SGHAT and CDR2 is FQNNGV. This CDR3 spans 14 amino acids. The ends were cut back, 0 bases at V and 3 bases at J, with 9 bases in the middle. This CDR3 is CASSLDPQVYEQYF. CDR3 DNA: TGTGCCAGCAGCTTAGATCCGCAGGTCTACGAGCAGTACTTC. Looking up the rest from reference TRBV11-2 and TRBJ2-7 gives the full variable domain: EAGVAQSPRYKIIEKRQSVAFWCNPISGHATLYWYQQILGQGPKLLIQFQNNGVVDDSQLPKDRFSAERLKGVDSTLKIQPAKLEDSAVYLCASSLDPQVYEQYFGPGTRLTVT.

This chain links TRBV5-1 with TRBJ1-1, with D unresolved. This CDR3 has 14 amino acids. Between the trimmed V and J ends, which lost 1 base and 4 bases, there was a span of 11 bases. Germline assignment: CDR1 SGHRS and CDR2 YFSETQ. The chain's CDR3 is CASSLWEEGTEAFF. The CDR3 nucleotides read TGCGCCAGCAGCTTGTGGGAGGAGGGCACTGAAGCTTTCTTT.

This clone has only one observation. An end of the junction differs from the germline gene, which may be a read error. The V and J genes are TRBV2 and TRBJ2-2; 11 positions agree with TRBD2. The CDR3 has 14 amino acids. Germline CDR1 and CDR2: SNHLY and FYNNEI. The chain's CDR3 is CASLELAGVRGAVF. The CDR3 DNA follows: TGTGCCAGCCTCGAACTAGCGGGGGTGAGGGGAGCTGTTTTT.

This chain uses TRBV27 with TRBJ2-7; TRBD1 matches at 7 bases. Losses at the gene ends were 6 bases for V and 4 bases for J; bases not matched to a gene: 9. The CDR3 loop spans 14 amino acids. Germline CDR1 and CDR2: MNHEY and SMNVEV (reference sequence). CDR3 in DNA: TGTGCCAGCAGACTTCAGGGGGTGGGTTACGAGCAGTACTTC. It yields the protein CASRLQGVGYEQYF.

The gene calls are TRBV5-1 and TRBJ2-3; 15 nucleotides agree with TRBD2. Germline CDR1 reads SGHRS; CDR2 reads YFSETQ. The CDR3 is 16 amino acids. V lost 4 bases and J lost 4; bases outside the gene matches: 4. The CDR3 is CASSLGLAGGPDTQYF. The DNA of the CDR3 is TGCGCCAGCAGCCTGGGACTAGCGGGGGGCCCAGATACGCAGTATTTT.

The chain employs TRBV5-1 and TRBJ1-2, with 7 positions matching TRBD1. Trimming removed 4 bases from V and 6 bases from J; junction bases left unmatched: 6. This CDR3 spans 13 amino acids. The germline V gene encodes CDR1 SGHRS and CDR2 YFSETQ. CDR3 loop: CASSPSTGNGYTF. The CDR3 bases are TGCGCCAGCAGCCCCTCGACAGGGAATGGCTACACCTTC.

This clone was recorded once. The CDR3 loop reads CASSRQGAGETQYF. The CDR3, as DNA: TGTGCCAGCAGTAGACAGGGGGCTGGGGAGACCCAGTACTTC. The chain has TRBV25-1 and TRBJ2-5, with TRBD1 matching 10 bases. V gave up 5 bases and J gave up 5 bases; unmatched junction bases: 5. This CDR3 region has 14 residues. Germline CDR1 MGHDK, CDR2 SYGVNS.

This chain uses TRBV7-2 with TRBJ1-4; 8 nucleotides match TRBD1. Germline CDR1 and CDR2: SGHTA and FQGNSA. The CDR3 has 14 residues. J lost 6 bases, V lost 6 bases, and 6 bases had no gene match. The CDR3 bases are TGTGCCAGCAGTTCAGGGGGCGCGGATGAAAAACTGTTTTTT. This encodes CASSSGGADEKLFF.

The rearrangement joins TRBV7-3 to TRBJ2-1; 10 nucleotides match TRBD2. J gave up 1 base and V 5 bases, and 5 bases lay outside the gene matches. CDR3 length equals 16 residues. In germline, CDR1 is SGHTA, CDR2 FQGTGA. Written as DNA, the CDR3 is TGTGCCAGCAGCCTCACTAGCGGGGTTTCCTACAATGAGCAGTTCTTC. It encodes CASSLTSGVSYNEQFF.

The chain employs TRBV11-2 and TRBJ2-7; 7 bases align to TRBD2. The CDR3 consists of 16 residues. Per the germline V gene, CDR1 is SGHAT and CDR2 is FQNNGV. V lost 6 bases and J lost 3; bases outside the gene matches: 14. The CDR3 nucleotides are TGTGCCAGCAGGCCGTCCCTAGCGGCCCCGGTCTACGAGCAGTACTTC. Translation: CASRPSLAAPVYEQYF. Full variable domain (missing parts from reference TRBV11-2 and TRBJ2-7): EAGVAQSPRYKIIEKRQSVAFWCNPISGHATLYWYQQILGQGPKLLIQFQNNGVVDDSQLPKDRFSAERLKGVDSTLKIQPAKLEDSAVYLCASRPSLAAPVYEQYFGPGTRLTVT.

The genes are TRBV19 and TRBJ1-2; unclear D gene. The CDR3 is made up of 13 amino acids. V was trimmed by 5 bases and J by 1 base, leaving 8 bases between them. Per germline, CDR1 LNHDA and CDR2 SQIVND (reference sequence). For the CDR3, the DNA is TGTGCCAGTAGTGGATCCCTTAACTATGGCTACACCTTC. This encodes CASSGSLNYGYTF.

The chain uses TRBV19 and TRBJ2-7, with D perhaps TRBD1 (8 bases). The germline CDR1 and CDR2 sequences are LNHDA and SQIVND (reference sequence). This CDR3 comprises 15 residues. Trimming took off 5 bases at V and 3 bases at J, with 17 bases between the two ends. CDR3 residues: CASSEAGDRYYEQYF. In DNA, the CDR3 is TGTGCCAGTAGTGAGGCGGGGGACAGGTACTACGAGCAGTACTTC.

The chain couples TRBV18 to TRBJ2-1, with TRBD2 matching 8 bases. Germline CDR1 KGHSH, CDR2 LQKENI. Losses at the gene ends were 4 bases for V and 3 bases for J; bases not matched to a gene: 5. The CDR3 is made up of 15 amino acids. The CDR3 DNA sequence: TGTGCCAGCTCACAGAACGGGGGGGGCTACAATGAGCAGTTCTTC. This sequence encodes CASSQNGGGYNEQFF.

This clone is a singleton in its sample. The gene calls are TRBV19 and TRBJ1-1, with 7 bases that match TRBD1. J was trimmed by 0 bases and V by 8 bases; bases with no gene match: 6. The CDR3 runs to 14 residues. CDR1 is LNHDA, CDR2 SQIVND, per germline (reference sequence). CDR3 nucleotide sequence: TGTGCCAGTGGGGGACAGCGAATGAACACTGAAGCTTTCTTT. It codes for CASGGQRMNTEAFF.

This clone was seen a few times. The chain combines TRBV2 with TRBJ2-3; D is perhaps TRBD2 (5 bases). The CDR3 is 15 residues long. V gave up 3 bases and J gave up 2 bases, with 12 bases separating them. Germline lookup yields CDR1 SNHLY and CDR2 FYNNEI. The CDR3 DNA is TGTGCCAGCAGTGAGGAGGACGCTTACACAGATACGCAGTATTTT. Translating gives CASSEEDAYTDTQYF.

This chain uses TRBV7-2 with TRBJ1-5, with D hard to call. V was clipped by 6 bases and J by 9 bases, with 15 bases between them. The CDR3 length is 13 residues. CDR1 and CDR2 from the germline V gene are SGHTA and FQGNSA. The CDR3 here is CASRSAATGPQHF. In DNA, the CDR3 is TGTGCCAGCAGATCGGCAGCAACCGGGCCCCAGCATTTT. Variable domain in full (rest from reference TRBV7-2 and TRBJ1-5): GAGVSQSPSNKVTEKGKDVELRCDPISGHTALYWYRQSLGQGLEFLIYFQGNSAPDKSGLPSDRFSAERTGGSVSTLTIQRTQQEDSAVYLCASRSAATGPQHFGDGTRLSIL.

The chain is built from TRBV24-1 and TRBJ2-3; D remains ambiguous. The CDR3 is 12 residues long. Germline V gene data show CDR1 as KGHDR and CDR2 as SFDVKD. V was cut by 5 bases and J by 2 bases, with 4 bases left in between. The CDR3: CATSGDTDTQYF. CDR3 sequence (DNA): TGTGCCACCAGTGGCGACACAGATACGCAGTATTTT.

The V and J genes are TRBV2 and TRBJ1-1, with D hard to call. The V gene's germline CDR1 is SNHLY and CDR2 FYNNEI. The CDR3 totals 14 residues. V lost 4 bases to trimming and J lost 0 bases, with 9 bases between them. The CDR3 DNA follows: TGTGCCAGCAGTGCCCTCGAGATGAACACTGAAGCTTTCTTT. This gives the protein CASSALEMNTEAFF.

This rearrangement joins TRBV5-4 to TRBJ1-2; TRBD1 might be the D (6 bases). The V end lost 1 base, the J end lost 3 bases, and 10 bases lay between the germline ends. Germline V gene data show CDR1 as SGHNT and CDR2 as YYREEE (reference sequence). CDR3 length: 14 residues. The CDR3 sequence: CASSLTGRDYGYTF. For the CDR3, the DNA is TGTGCCAGCAGCTTGACAGGGCGAGACTATGGCTACACCTTC.

This CDR3 is CASSQTGSYEQYF. In DNA form, the CDR3 reads TGCGCCAGCAGCCAGACAGGGTCCTACGAGCAGTACTTC. The V gene is TRBV4-3, the J gene TRBJ2-7; 7 nucleotides match TRBD1. Germline V lookup: CDR1 LGHNA, CDR2 YSLEER. The J segment lost 1 base and the V segment lost 3 bases, leaving 0 bases of the junction unmatched. CDR3 length equals 13 residues.

This chain uses TRBV2 with TRBJ2-4; TRBD2 agrees at 8 bases. Germline trimming cut 8 bases from V and 5 bases from J; bases unmatched to any gene: 5. CDR3 size: 13 residues. Germline CDR1 reads SNHLY; CDR2 reads FYNNEI. CDR3 protein: CASGRGAENIQYF. The CDR3, as DNA: TGTGCCAGCGGGCGGGGGGCGGAAAACATTCAGTACTTC.